Below, one TCR beta chain is given with its context. Time point noted: pretreatment peripheral blood. This record comes from a study of PD-L1 blockade in urothelial cancer. Spiking of synthetic TCR analog templates was performed in each PCR. Only in-frame clones appear in the TCRdb table, and some are missing; sequencing was by immunoSEQ multiplex PCR. There are tens of thousands of clones in the sample; 85% to 90% occur only once, and approximately 1.5% lies in the top ten. This material consisted of PBMCs, taken around atezolizumab (anti-PD-L1) treatment. The source of this sequence is a man aged 60-69 years with urothelial cancer.

The CDR3: CASSLLWAGEQFF. CDR3 nucleotide sequence: TGTGCCAGCAGTTTATTATGGGCAGGGGAGCAGTTCTTC. The chain has TRBV28 and TRBJ2-1; perhaps TRBD1 as D (5 bases). The CDR3 has 13 residues. V was clipped by 1 base and J by 10 bases, with 11 bases between them. CDR1 is MDHEN and CDR2 is SYDVKM in the germline V gene. Looking up the rest from reference TRBV28 and TRBJ2-1 gives the full variable domain: DVKVTQSSRYLVKRTGEKVFLECVQDMDHENMFWYRQDPGLGLRLIYFSYDVKMKEKGDIPEGYSVSREKKERFSLILESASTNQTSMYLCASSLLWAGEQFFGPGTRLTVL.